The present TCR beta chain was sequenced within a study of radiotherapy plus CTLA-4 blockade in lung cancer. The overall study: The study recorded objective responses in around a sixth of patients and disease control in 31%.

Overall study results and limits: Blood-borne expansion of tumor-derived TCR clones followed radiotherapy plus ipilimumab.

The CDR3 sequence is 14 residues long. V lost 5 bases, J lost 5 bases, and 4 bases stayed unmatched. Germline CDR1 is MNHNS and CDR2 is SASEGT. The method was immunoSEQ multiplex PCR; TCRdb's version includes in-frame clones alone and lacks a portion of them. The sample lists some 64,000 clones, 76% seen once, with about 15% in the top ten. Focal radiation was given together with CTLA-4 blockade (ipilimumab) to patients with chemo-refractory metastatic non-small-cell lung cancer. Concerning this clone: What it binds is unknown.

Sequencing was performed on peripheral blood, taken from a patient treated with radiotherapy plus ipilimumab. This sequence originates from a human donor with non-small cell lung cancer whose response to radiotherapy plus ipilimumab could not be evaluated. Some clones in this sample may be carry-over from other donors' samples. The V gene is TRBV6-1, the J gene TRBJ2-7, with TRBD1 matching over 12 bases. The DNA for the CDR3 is TGTGCCAGCAGTCCGGGACAGGGGGCCGACGAGCAGTACTTC. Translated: CASSPGQGADEQYF.